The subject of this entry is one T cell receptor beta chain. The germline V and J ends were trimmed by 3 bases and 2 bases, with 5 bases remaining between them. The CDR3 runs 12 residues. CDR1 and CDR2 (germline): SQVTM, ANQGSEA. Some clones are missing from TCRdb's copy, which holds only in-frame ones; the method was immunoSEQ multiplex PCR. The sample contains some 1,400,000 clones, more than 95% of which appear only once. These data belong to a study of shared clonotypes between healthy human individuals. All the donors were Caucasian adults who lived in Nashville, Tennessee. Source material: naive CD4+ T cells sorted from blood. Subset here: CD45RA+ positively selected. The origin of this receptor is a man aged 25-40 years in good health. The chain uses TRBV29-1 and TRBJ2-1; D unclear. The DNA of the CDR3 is TGCAGCGTTGAGGCAGCCTACAATGAGCAGTTCTTC. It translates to CSVEAAYNEQFF.